This T cell receptor (beta chain) was sequenced during a study of blood T cell repertoires in COVID-19 (TCRdb year 2020). Study-wide context: Collaborator samples came from the United States, Italy and Spain and covered acute and convalescent phases of COVID-19. The material from the prospective study consisted of cDNA or gDNA derived from T cells, B-cell-depleted T cells, or PBMCs. The dataset comprised deeply sampled blood TCRbeta repertoires from subjects exposed to, actively infected with, or recovered from COVID-19. A freely available public database, intended as a resource for researchers studying the immune response to SARS-CoV-2, is where the repertoires were released. The samples were drawn from two sources: the first 160 participants of the ongoing ImmuneRACE study, and 1,200 or so subjects contributed by 6 global collaborators. Sample metadata almost always included a de-identified subject ID, COVID-19 status, age in years and sex. HLA class I and class II types, where available, came from metadata supplied by the sample provider rather than from assay-based typing.

This clone is a singleton in its sample. Its cognate antigen has yet to be identified. No quality values exist for individual bases; no much larger clone is one base distant. Results and caveats for the whole study, not just this receptor: The amount of clinical and demographic metadata varied by source and participant and was provided uncurated.

The immunoSEQ Assay, a bias-controlled multiplex PCR, was used to amplify TCRbeta CDR3 regions from genomic DNA. In the paper's pipeline: The number of nucleated cells in each sample was estimated by amplification of reference gene primers within the assay. To quantify the absolute abundance of each unique TCRbeta CDR3 rearrangement, sequence reads were collapsed and filtered. For each sample, productive Simpson clonality was calculated as the square root of Simpson's diversity index over productive rearrangements. TCRdb stores this immuneACCESS table with in-frame sequences only. Part of the clones is absent; in the studies checked, under half of the shortfall reflects unresolved V genes, and no reason is known for the rest. V and J calls and clone size are given by that table; D and trimming were obtained from the DNA. Here the sample has 120,000 or so clones; 82% occur a single time. 4.5% of the sample goes to the ten largest clones.

The trim is 1 base for V and 4 bases for J, with a gap of 10 bases between the germline ends. The germline V gene supplies CDR1 MGHRA and CDR2 YSYEKL. Counted from cysteine to phenylalanine, this CDR3 has 14 amino acids. Only the CDR3 portion is preserved as DNA: 42 bases, with reading frame beginning at the first base. Collaborating institutions collected whole blood in K2EDTA tubes following their own protocols. Collaborator samples were shipped for TCRbeta analysis as frozen whole blood, isolated PBMCs, or DNA extracted from either sample type. The clonotype comes from a woman between 65 and 79 years old with acute or convalescent COVID-19. The sample taken for sequencing was peripheral blood. The chain is made from TRBV4-1 and TRBJ1-2; too little of a D gene remains to name it. The CDR3 amino acid sequence is: CASSQAMRSYGYTF. The nucleotides are TGCGCCAGCAGCCAAGCTATGAGATCCTATGGCTACACCTTC.